These 26 T cell receptor beta chains originate from one sample sequenced in a study of T cells after yellow fever vaccination. TCRdb reprocessed the 5' RACE reads with MiXCR, giving one entry per CDR3 protein. This sample has 500,000 to 550,000 distinct CDR3 sequences, with just over 20% found just once. The material was PBMCs, obtained 21 days after the first yellow fever vaccination. The source is a man between 18 and 35 years old who received the YFV17D yellow fever vaccine.

The genes are TRBV7-2 and TRBJ2-1, with TRBD1 matching 10 bases. CDR3 size: 14 residues. Trimming cost V 3 bases and J 7 bases; bases outside gene matches: 3. CDR1 and CDR2 (germline): SGHTA, FQGNSA. CDR3 protein: CASSFPDRGNEQFF. CDR3 nucleotide sequence: TGTGCCAGCAGCTTCCCGGACAGGGGGAATGAGCAGTTCTTC.

This clonotype appeared a few times. This CDR3 reads CASSFGAQGFYEQYV. The CDR3 DNA reads as TGTGCCAGCAGCTTCGGGGCACAGGGCTTCTACGAGCAGTACGTC. The V call is TRBV5-5, the J call TRBJ2-7; D might be TRBD1 (6 bases). The V gene lost 2 bases and the J gene lost 3 bases, with 15 bases spanning the gap. This CDR3 contains 15 residues. From germline, CDR1 is SGHKS and CDR2 YYEKEE (reference sequence).

This clonotype was detected only a few times. V is TRBV6-2 or TRBV6-3 and J is TRBJ2-2; unclear D gene. Trimming removed 4 bases at V and 1 base at J, with 13 bases between. Germline CDR1 MNHEY, CDR2 SVGEGT. The CDR3 totals 16 residues. The CDR3 loop is CASSFRLVKNTGELFF. CDR3 nucleotide sequence: TGTGCCAGCAGTTTTCGACTGGTCAAGAACACCGGGGAGCTGTTTTTT.

The CDR3 DNA reads as TGTGCCAGCTCACCAAACACCGCTCTTCAAGAGACCCAGTACTTC. Translating gives CASSPNTALQETQYF. This rearrangement joins TRBV18 to TRBJ2-5, with unresolved D. CDR3 length equals 15 residues. Germline CDR1 reads KGHSH; CDR2 reads LQKENI. Trimming took off 2 bases at V and 2 bases at J, with 12 bases between the two ends.

This clonotype has just a few counts. As DNA, the CDR3 is TGTGCCAGCACGTGGACAGCGGTAAACTATGGCTACACCTTC. Amino acids: CASTWTAVNYGYTF. The rearrangement uses TRBV12-3 or TRBV12-4 and TRBJ1-2, with a weak D call TRBD1 (6 bases). The CDR3 extends over 14 amino acids. Trimming pared 7 bases from V and 2 bases from J, leaving 14 bases between.

V gene TRBV5-1 combines with J gene TRBJ1-1; D possibly corresponds to TRBD1 (6 bases). This CDR3 region has 13 residues. CDR1 is SGHRS, CDR2 YFSETQ, per germline. V lost 4 bases and J lost 6, with 13 bases in between. The CDR3 DNA reads as TGCGCCAGCAGCGCAGGGGATTTCGCTGAAGCTTTCTTT. This encodes CASSAGDFAEAFF.

This clonotype has a handful of counts. The chain has TRBV9 and TRBJ2-3, with a tentative D call TRBD2 (6 bases). The CDR3 consists of 15 residues. Deletions cut 2 bases from V and 3 bases from J, with 13 bases between. Germline CDR1 reads SGDLS; CDR2 reads YYNGEE. CDR3: CASSVLGRRTDTQYF. The CDR3 DNA sequence: TGTGCCAGCAGCGTTTTGGGGAGGAGGACAGATACGCAGTATTTT.

V and J are TRBV6-2 or TRBV6-3 and TRBJ2-7; D perhaps matches TRBD1 (6 bases). The CDR3 is made up of 15 amino acids. Germline assignment: CDR1 MNHEY and CDR2 SVGEGT. Between the trimmed V and J ends, which lost 6 bases and 2 bases, there was a span of 17 bases. The CDR3 sequence is CASSLQFQGPYEQYF. The CDR3 DNA sequence: TGTGCCAGCAGCCTACAGTTTCAGGGGCCCTACGAGCAGTACTTC.

The chain joins TRBV12-3 or TRBV12-4 to TRBJ2-7; D is possibly TRBD2 (7 bases). Trimming removed 3 bases at V and 2 bases at J, with 14 bases between. The CDR3 is 15 amino acids. The CDR3 loop reads CASSLGAGAAYEQYV. As DNA, the CDR3 is TGTGCCAGCAGTTTGGGTGCGGGGGCGGCCTACGAGCAGTACGTC.

J is TRBJ2-7 and V is TRBV6-2 or TRBV6-3; perhaps D is TRBD1 or TRBD2 (5 bases each). The V end was cut by 7 bases, the J end by 4 bases, with 17 bases between. There are 14 residues in the CDR3. CDR1 and CDR2 from the germline V gene are MNHEY and SVGEGT. Here the CDR3 reads CASNRPGRKYEQYV. CDR3 in DNA: TGTGCCAGCAATCGACCGGGACGGAAATACGAGCAGTACGTC.

CDR3 DNA sequence: TGTGCCAGCAGCCGCAGTCTGAATGAAAAACTGTTTTTT. It yields the protein CASSRSLNEKLFF. The rearrangement joins TRBV14 to TRBJ1-4; D unresolved. V dropped 4 bases and J dropped 5 bases, with 8 bases sitting between them. The CDR3 sequence is 13 residues long. Germline V gene data show CDR1 as SGHDN and CDR2 as FVKESK.

The chain has TRBV5-1 and TRBJ1-6; D uncertain. Trimming stripped 2 bases from V and 8 bases from J, with 11 bases between. The CDR3 is 14 residues long. From germline, CDR1 is SGHRS and CDR2 YFSETQ. The CDR3 region has the DNA TGCGCCAGCAGCTTCGGAGGGAGCGATTCACCCCTCCACTTT. Amino acid sequence: CASSFGGSDSPLHF.

This chain links TRBV7-2 with TRBJ2-7; TRBD1 matches 12 bases. The CDR3 loop spans 15 amino acids. Trimming took 4 bases from V and 3 from J; bases not matched to a gene: 4. Germline V gene sequence: CDR1 SGHTA, CDR2 FQGNSA. The CDR3 DNA follows: TGTGCCAGCAGCTGGGGGACAGGGGGCAGCTACGAGCAGTACTTC. Translated: CASSWGTGGSYEQYF.

This clonotype was seen only a few times. This rearrangement joins TRBV4-1 to TRBJ1-4; 11 bases map to TRBD1. The V gene end was trimmed by 6 bases and the J gene end by 5 bases; junction bases not matched to a gene: 17. The CDR3 spans 19 residues. Germline assignment: CDR1 MGHRA and CDR2 YSYEKL. CDR3 nucleotides: TGCGCCAGCAGGTTGGGGACAGGGGGACCCAAGAACCAGAATGAAAAACTGTTTTTT. Translated, it gives CASRLGTGGPKNQNEKLFF.

This clonotype has a handful of counts. V gene TRBV10-3 combines with J gene TRBJ1-2; a possible D gene is TRBD1 (5 bases). Deletions cut 6 bases from V and 6 bases from J, with 17 bases between. Germline V gene sequence: CDR1 ENHRY, CDR2 SYGVKD. The CDR3 totals 14 residues. CDR3: CAISTRGGVDGYTF. As DNA, the CDR3 is TGTGCCATCAGCACCCGGGGGGGGGTGGATGGCTACACCTTC.

This chain links TRBV6-1 with TRBJ2-5, with 8 bases fitting TRBD2. Germline trimming cut 4 bases from V and 9 bases from J; bases unmatched to any gene: 22. The germline V gene has CDR1 MNHNS and CDR2 SASEGT. CDR3 length: 18 amino acids. The CDR3 coding sequence is TGTGCCAGCAGTGGGATTAGCGGGAACGCGGGGCTCAAGAAGGCCCAGTACTTC. It translates to CASSGISGNAGLKKAQYF.

This clonotype has more than one count but fewer than ten. V gene TRBV6-5 combines with J gene TRBJ1-5; D possibly corresponds to TRBD1 (6 bases). V dropped 1 base and J dropped 1 base, with 8 bases sitting between them. Germline V gene lookup returns CDR1 MNHEY and CDR2 SVGAGI. This CDR3 spans 15 amino acids. This CDR3 is CASSYYRDSNQPQHF. In DNA form, the CDR3 reads TGTGCCAGCAGTTACTACAGGGACAGCAATCAGCCCCAGCATTTT.

The V call is TRBV5-1, the J call TRBJ1-1; weak D call: TRBD1 (5 bases). The CDR3 consists of 13 residues. Germline CDR1 and CDR2: SGHRS and YFSETQ. The V gene lost 1 base and the J gene lost 11 bases, with 15 bases spanning the gap. DNA for the CDR3: TGCGCCAGCAGCTTGTCGACCGGGGGTCGGGCTTTCTTT. This sequence encodes CASSLSTGGRAFF.

The chain carries TRBV5-4 and TRBJ2-5; the D gene could be TRBD1 or TRBD2 (5 bases each). The CDR3 sequence is 14 residues long. V was shortened by 2 bases and J by 5 bases, with 13 bases between the two germline ends. Germline V gives CDR1 SGHNT, CDR2 YYREEE (reference sequence). The CDR3 region has the DNA TGTGCCAGCAGCTTACCGGGACGCGCGGAGACCCAGTACTTC. Translation gives CASSLPGRAETQYF. The entire variable domain, with the rest obtained from reference TRBV5-4 and TRBJ2-5, is as follows: ETGVTQSPTHLIKTRGQQVTLRCSSQSGHNTVSWYQQALGQGPQFIFQYYREEENGRGNFPPRFSGLQFPNYSSELNVNALELDDSALYLCASSLPGRAETQYFGPGTRLLVL.

This clonotype was seen a few times. The chain is built from TRBV7-9 and TRBJ2-5; D is undetermined. The CDR3 is 14 amino acids. The germline V gene has CDR1 SEHNR and CDR2 FQNEAQ (reference sequence). V was shortened by 5 bases and J by 5 bases, with 15 bases between the two germline ends. CDR3 DNA sequence: TGTGCCAGCAGCCTGGACCCCCCGGAGGAGACCCAGTACTTC. Translating it yields CASSLDPPEETQYF. The complete variable domain, with remaining parts taken from reference TRBV7-9 and TRBJ2-5, reads DTGVSQNPRHKITKRGQNVTFRCDPISEHNRLYWYRQTLGQGPEFLTYFQNEAQLEKSRLLSDRFSAERPKGSFSTLEIQRTEQGDSAMYLCASSLDPPEETQYFGPGTRLLVL.

This clonotype was detected many times. This chain joins TRBV5-1 and TRBJ1-1; D gene unclear. The CDR3 loop spans 11 amino acids. Germline CDR1 and CDR2: SGHRS and YFSETQ. Trimming took 2 bases from V and 2 from J, leaving 1 base between them. The DNA for the CDR3 is TGCGCCAGCAGCTTTAACACTGAAGCTTTCTTT. As protein: CASSFNTEAFF. The full variable domain, with the rest looked up from reference TRBV5-1 and TRBJ1-1, is KAGVTQTPRYLIKTRGQQVTLSCSPISGHRSVSWYQQTPGQGLQFLFEYFSETQRNKGNFPGRFSGRQFSNSRSEMNVSTLELGDSALYLCASSFNTEAFFGQGTRLTVV.

This clonotype was picked up many times. The chain has TRBV6-2 or TRBV6-3 and TRBJ1-6; TRBD1 aligns across 7 bases. This CDR3 has 14 residues. Germline V CDR1 and CDR2: MNHEY, SVGEGT. The junction had 8 bases not matched to a gene; V was cut back by 5 bases and J by 10 bases. The CDR3 DNA is TGTGCCAGCAGTCCGACAGGGAATGAATCACCCCTCCACTTT. Translated: CASSPTGNESPLHF.

This clonotype has only a few counts. The chain couples TRBV11-3 to TRBJ2-5, with D perhaps matching TRBD1 or TRBD2 (5 bases each). Germline-derived CDR1 and CDR2 are SGHNT and YENEEA. The CDR3 covers 16 residues. V was trimmed by 1 base and J by 0 bases, leaving 12 bases between them. CDR3 loop: CASSLVRGTHQETQYF. In nucleotides, the CDR3 is TGTGCCAGCAGCTTAGTCCGGGGCACTCACCAAGAGACCCAGTACTTC.

This clonotype occurred a few times. The chain is built from TRBV5-1 and TRBJ1-2, with D unclear. CDR3 length: 12 residues. Trimming took 3 bases from V and 6 from J, leaving 9 bases between them. Germline lookup yields CDR1 SGHRS and CDR2 YFSETQ. The chain's CDR3 is CASSSTLDGYTF. CDR3 nucleotide sequence: TGCGCCAGCAGCTCGACTCTAGATGGCTACACCTTC. The full variable domain, with the rest looked up from reference TRBV5-1 and TRBJ1-2, is KAGVTQTPRYLIKTRGQQVTLSCSPISGHRSVSWYQQTPGQGLQFLFEYFSETQRNKGNFPGRFSGRQFSNSRSEMNVSTLELGDSALYLCASSSTLDGYTFGSGTRLTVV.

This chain uses TRBV4-1 with TRBJ1-5; 9 positions match TRBD1. V shed 4 bases and J 2 bases; nucleotides not matched to a gene: 6. The CDR3 consists of 16 residues. Germline CDR1 MGHRA, CDR2 YSYEKL. CDR3 sequence (DNA): TGCGCCAGCAGCCGGGTACAGGGGGCTGGCAATCAGCCCCAGCATTTT. It codes for CASSRVQGAGNQPQHF.

This clonotype was counted between two and nine times. This chain connects TRBV12-3 or TRBV12-4 to TRBJ2-5; D is ambiguous. V lost 5 bases to trimming and J lost 4 bases, with 8 bases between them. The CDR3 covers 12 residues. CDR3 sequence: CASSPQRETQYF. CDR3 coding DNA: TGTGCCAGCAGTCCTCAACGAGAGACCCAGTACTTC.